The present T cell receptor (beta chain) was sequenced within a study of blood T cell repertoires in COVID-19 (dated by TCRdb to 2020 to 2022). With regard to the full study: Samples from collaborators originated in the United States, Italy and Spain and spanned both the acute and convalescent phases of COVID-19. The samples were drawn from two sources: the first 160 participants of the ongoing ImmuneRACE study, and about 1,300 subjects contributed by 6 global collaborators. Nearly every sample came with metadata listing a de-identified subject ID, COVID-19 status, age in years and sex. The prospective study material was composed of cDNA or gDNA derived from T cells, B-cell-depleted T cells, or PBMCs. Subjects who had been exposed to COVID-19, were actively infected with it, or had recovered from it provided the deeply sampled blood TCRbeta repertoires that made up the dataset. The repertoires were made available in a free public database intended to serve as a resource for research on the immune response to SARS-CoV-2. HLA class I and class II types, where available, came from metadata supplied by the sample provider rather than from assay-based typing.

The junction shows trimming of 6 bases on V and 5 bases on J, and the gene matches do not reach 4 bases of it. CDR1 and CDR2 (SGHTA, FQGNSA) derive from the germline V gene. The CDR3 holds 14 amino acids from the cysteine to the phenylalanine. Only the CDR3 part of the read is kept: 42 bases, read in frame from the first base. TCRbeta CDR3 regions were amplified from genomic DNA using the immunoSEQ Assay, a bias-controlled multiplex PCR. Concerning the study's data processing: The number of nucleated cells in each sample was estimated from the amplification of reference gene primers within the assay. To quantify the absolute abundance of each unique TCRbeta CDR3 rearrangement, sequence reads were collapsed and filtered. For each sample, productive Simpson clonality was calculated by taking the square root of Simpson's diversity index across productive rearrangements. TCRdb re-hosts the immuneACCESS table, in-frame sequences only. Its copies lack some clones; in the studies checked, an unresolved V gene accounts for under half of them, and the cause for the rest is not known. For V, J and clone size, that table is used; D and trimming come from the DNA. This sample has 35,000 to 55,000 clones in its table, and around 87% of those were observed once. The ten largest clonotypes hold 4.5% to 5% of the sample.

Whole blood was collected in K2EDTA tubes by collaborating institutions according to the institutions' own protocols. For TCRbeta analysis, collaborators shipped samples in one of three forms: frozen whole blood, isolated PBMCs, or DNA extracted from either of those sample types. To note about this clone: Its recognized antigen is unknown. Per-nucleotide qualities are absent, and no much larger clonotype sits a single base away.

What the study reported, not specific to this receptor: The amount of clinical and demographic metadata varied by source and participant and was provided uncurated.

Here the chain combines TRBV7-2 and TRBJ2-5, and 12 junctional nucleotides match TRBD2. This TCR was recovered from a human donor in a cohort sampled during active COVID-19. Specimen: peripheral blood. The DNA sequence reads TGTGCCAGCAGACCTACTAGCGGGAGGGAGACCCAGTACTTC. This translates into CASRPTSGRETQYF.